Shown below are 6 T cell receptor beta chains from a single sample sequenced in a study of blood T cells in healthy people across ages. PCR was performed a second time for about 7 to 11 cycles using a sample-barcoded 5' primer and a J-beta primer mix. TCRdb used MiXCR to reprocess the 5' RACE reads, holding one entry per CDR3 protein. The sample gives about 750,000 distinct CDR3 sequences, less than 70% of which show up once; around 41% is in the top ten. Sequenced input: blood. The receptors were sampled from an elderly man in good health.

The chain recombines TRBV3-1 with TRBJ2-7; D may be TRBD2 (6 bases). The germline V gene encodes CDR1 LGHDT and CDR2 YNNKEL (reference sequence). There are 15 residues in the CDR3. Trimming cost V 5 bases and J 2 bases, with 16 bases left between them. This CDR3 reads CASSWGGSGTYEQYF. The CDR3, as DNA: TGTGCCAGCAGCTGGGGAGGCTCCGGTACCTACGAGCAGTACTTC.

J is TRBJ2-6 and V is TRBV5-8; 7 bases align to TRBD1. The V and J ends lost 5 bases and 4 bases, in that order; junction bases with no gene match: 9. The CDR3 contains 16 residues. Looked up from germline, CDR1 is SGHTS and CDR2 is YDEGEE. The CDR3 DNA sequence: TGTGCCAGCAGTTCCGATCCGGGACAGGGGGCCAACGTCCTGACTTTC. Translating gives CASSSDPGQGANVLTF.

Details on this clonotype: A read error may produce the germline difference seen at one junction end. This chain uses TRBV5-1 with TRBJ2-1, with TRBD1 matching 10 bases. The V gene's germline CDR1 is SGHRS and CDR2 YFSETQ. The CDR3 contains 15 residues. The DNA for the CDR3 is TGCGCCAGCAGCAAAGGACAGGGGGGAATCAATGAGCGGTTCTTC. Its translation: CASSKGQGGINERFF.

This chain links TRBV7-9 with TRBJ2-5, with D tentatively TRBD1 (5 bases). Germline V lookup: CDR1 SEHNR, CDR2 FQNEAQ (reference sequence). V was clipped by 4 bases and J by 5 bases, with 14 bases between them. The CDR3 covers 14 residues. CDR3 sequence (DNA): TGTGCCAGCAGCTCCAGGGTCCTTGACGAGACCCAGTACTTC. Protein: CASSSRVLDETQYF.

This chain links TRBV12-3 or TRBV12-4 with TRBJ2-7; 7 bases fit TRBD2. The V gene end was trimmed by 5 bases and the J gene end by 7 bases; junction bases not matched to a gene: 20. There are 17 residues in the CDR3. The CDR3 bases are TGTGCCAGCAGTCCCCCCCGGCTAGCGGCGACCTACAATGAGCAGTACTTC. Translation gives CASSPPRLAATYNEQYF.

The V gene is TRBV6-1, the J gene TRBJ2-1, with 14 bases aligning to TRBD2. CDR3 length: 16 amino acids. The V gene's germline CDR1 is MNHNS and CDR2 SASEGT. Losses at the gene ends were 2 bases for V and 9 bases for J; bases not matched to a gene: 6. The CDR3 nucleotides are TGTGCCAGCAGTGAACAGCCGACTAGCGGGAGGGGTGAGCAGTTCTTC. Residues: CASSEQPTSGRGEQFF.